The 14 T cell receptor beta chains below all came from one sample that was sequenced in a study of PD-1 blockade in mismatch repair-deficient tumors. Sequencing was performed with immunoSEQ multiplex PCR; in TCRdb, only in-frame clones are kept and a portion is missing. The repertoire consists of 55,000 to 85,000 clones, with 78% occurring once and the leading ten covering 4.5% to 6.5%. Sequences were derived from peripheral blood, sampled 2 weeks after starting pembrolizumab. The receptor source for this set is an adult with mismatch repair-deficient cancer.

The rearrangement uses TRBV5-1 and TRBJ2-1; D is unclear. The V gene's germline CDR1 is SGHRS and CDR2 YFSETQ. The V end lost 1 base, the J end lost 8 bases, and 4 bases lay between the germline ends. CDR3 size: 11 residues. CDR3 nucleotides: TGCGCCAGCAGCTTGAATGATGAGCAGTTCTTC. It specifies CASSLNDEQFF. The variable domain in full, completed from reference TRBV5-1 and TRBJ2-1, reads KAGVTQTPRYLIKTRGQQVTLSCSPISGHRSVSWYQQTPGQGLQFLFEYFSETQRNKGNFPGRFSGRQFSNSRSEMNVSTLELGDSALYLCASSLNDEQFFGPGTRLTVL.

The chain employs TRBV5-1 and TRBJ1-1; the match to TRBD1 covers 7 bases. The CDR3 has 15 amino acids. The V segment lost 1 base and the J segment 4 bases; nucleotides outside the gene matches: 7. CDR1 is SGHRS, CDR2 YFSETQ, per germline. CDR3 coding DNA: TGCGCCAGCAGCTTGAGTCAGGGGGTGGGCACTGAAGCTTTCTTT. It is translated as CASSLSQGVGTEAFF.

This clone was picked up one time. The rearrangement joins TRBV2 to TRBJ2-2; no firm D call. V was trimmed by 4 bases and J by 6 bases, leaving 9 bases between them. CDR3 length: 13 amino acids. Germline CDR1 SNHLY, CDR2 FYNNEI. The CDR3 DNA reads TGTGCCAGCAGTGTAAGTTCCGCCGGGGAGCTGTTTTTT. This codes for CASSVSSAGELFF.

The rearrangement joins TRBV19 to TRBJ1-2; 9 nucleotides match TRBD1. V was clipped by 5 bases and J by 3 bases; unmatched bases: 4. In germline, CDR1 is LNHDA, CDR2 SQIVND (reference sequence). The CDR3 length is 14 residues. The CDR3 coding sequence is TGTGCCAGTAGTCGCGGACAGGGGTACTATGGCTACACCTTC. It translates to CASSRGQGYYGYTF.

This clone was seen only a few times. The chain combines TRBV2 with TRBJ1-1; 10 bases match TRBD1. Germline V lookup: CDR1 SNHLY, CDR2 FYNNEI. V lost 6 bases and J lost 1; bases outside the gene matches: 2. The CDR3 runs 14 residues. The CDR3 region has the DNA TGTGCCAGCAGGGGGGACAGGGGGAACACTGAAGCTTTCTTT. Translation: CASRGDRGNTEAFF.

V gene TRBV30 combines with J gene TRBJ2-1; D is unresolved. V gave up 2 bases and J gave up 0 bases, with 14 bases separating them. From germline, CDR1 is GTSNPN and CDR2 SVGIG (reference sequence). The CDR3 is 16 residues long. CDR3 nucleotides: TGTGCCTGGAGTTCGACCGCGGATAGCTCCTACAATGAGCAGTTCTTC. Translated: CAWSSTADSSYNEQFF. The full variable domain, completed using reference TRBV30 and TRBJ2-1, is SQTIHQWPATLVQPVGSPLSLECTVEGTSNPNLYWYRQAAGRGLQLLFYSVGIGQISSEVPQNLSASRPQDRQFILSSKKLLLSDSGFYLCAWSSTADSSYNEQFFGPGTRLTVL.

The V and J genes are TRBV28 and TRBJ2-3; maybe TRBD2 (6 bases). Trimming removed 4 bases from V and 4 bases from J, with 18 bases in between. The CDR3 contains 16 residues. The germline V gene encodes CDR1 MDHEN and CDR2 SYDVKM. In DNA, the CDR3 is TGTGCCAGCAGTTCATTAGCGGAGAGGACCGCAGATACGCAGTATTTT. Residues: CASSSLAERTADTQYF. Full variable domain (remainder filled in from reference TRBV28 and TRBJ2-3): DVKVTQSSRYLVKRTGEKVFLECVQDMDHENMFWYRQDPGLGLRLIYFSYDVKMKEKGDIPEGYSVSREKKERFSLILESASTNQTSMYLCASSSLAERTADTQYFGPGTRLTVL.

This chain links TRBV9 with TRBJ2-3; D gene unclear. V was trimmed by 0 bases and J by 4 bases, leaving 3 bases between them. There are 12 residues in the CDR3. Germline V gene sequence: CDR1 SGDLS, CDR2 YYNGEE. CDR3 nucleotide sequence: TGTGCCAGCAGCGTAGGTCCAGATACGCAGTATTTT. As protein: CASSVGPDTQYF.

The rearrangement joins TRBV11-2 to TRBJ1-3, with D possibly being TRBD1 (6 bases). CDR1 is SGHAT and CDR2 is FQNNGV in the germline V gene. There are 17 residues in the CDR3. The V end lost 5 bases, the J end lost 0 bases, and 17 bases lay between the germline ends. The CDR3 reads CASSIRDTSDSGNTIYF. The CDR3 DNA follows: TGTGCCAGCAGCATAAGGGACACGTCAGACTCTGGAAACACCATATATTTT.

CDR3 coding DNA: TGTGCCAGCAGTTTCGGACAGTATGCGGATACGCAGTATTTT. Its protein product is CASSFGQYADTQYF. This sequence joins TRBV6-5 and TRBJ2-3; possibly TRBD1 for D (6 bases). Trimming removed 4 bases from V and 6 bases from J, with 14 bases in between. In germline, CDR1 is MNHEY, CDR2 SVGAGI. The CDR3 length is 14 residues.

The genes are TRBV2 and TRBJ2-7; unclear D gene. Trimming stripped 0 bases from V and 0 bases from J, with 6 bases between. In germline, CDR1 is SNHLY, CDR2 FYNNEI. CDR3 length: 14 amino acids. The CDR3 here is CASSEAIGSYEQYF. DNA for the CDR3: TGTGCCAGCAGTGAAGCGATCGGCTCCTACGAGCAGTACTTC.

The rearrangement links TRBV18 to TRBJ2-5; D may be TRBD2 (6 bases). The CDR3 loop spans 12 amino acids. Germline CDR1 is KGHSH and CDR2 is LQKENI. With 6 bases removed from V and 4 bases from J, the gap between germline ends came to 9 bases. The CDR3 spells CASSDSGETQYF. The DNA for the CDR3 is TGTGCCAGCTCGGATAGCGGAGAGACCCAGTACTTC.

This chain links TRBV19 with TRBJ1-1; D is possibly TRBD1 (5 bases). The CDR3 extends over 14 amino acids. The ends were cut back, 7 bases at V and 4 bases at J, with 16 bases in the middle. Germline V lookup: CDR1 LNHDA, CDR2 SQIVND (reference sequence). This CDR3 reads CASNLRGTRTEAFF. The CDR3, as DNA: TGTGCCAGTAATCTACGGGGGACCCGCACTGAAGCTTTCTTT.

V gene TRBV27 combines with J gene TRBJ1-2; D is unclear. The CDR3 consists of 11 residues. V lost 7 bases and J lost 7, with 10 bases in between. Germline values: CDR1 MNHEY, CDR2 SMNVEV (reference sequence). In nucleotides, the CDR3 is TGTGCCAGCATACCGGGGTCTGGCTACACCTTC. Translation gives CASIPGSGYTF.